These 20 T cell receptor beta chains were sequenced from one sample in a study of T cells in tuberculosis. Sorting used thawed, overnight-rested PBMC stained with anti-CD3, a viability dye and GMM-loaded CD1B tetramer. CD1B tetramers were loaded with Rhodococcus equi-derived C32 glucose monomycolate. Produced via immunoSEQ multiplex PCR; TCRdb's table is partial and in-frame only. Of roughly 59,000 clones listed, 81% are singletons. The specimen was CD1b-GMM tetramer-negative cells sorted from PBMCs. These receptors were obtained from an adult woman with latent tuberculosis.

V usage is TRBV2 and J usage is TRBJ1-5; tentative D call: TRBD1 (6 bases). CDR3 size: 14 residues. V was cut by 3 bases and J by 5 bases, with 11 bases left in between. CDR1 is SNHLY and CDR2 is FYNNEI in the germline V gene. CDR3 amino acids: CASSEAGAHQPQHF. The DNA of the CDR3 is TGTGCCAGCAGTGAGGCAGGGGCGCATCAGCCCCAGCATTTT.

On this clone itself: One end of the junction fails to match germline, which may point to a read error. At the DNA level, this CDR3 is encoded by other sequences in the same sample as well. This chain links TRBV14 with TRBJ2-6, with TRBD2 as a possible D gene (5 bases). From germline, CDR1 is SGHDN and CDR2 FVKESK. This CDR3 region has 19 residues. The CDR3 nucleotides are TGTGCCAGCAGTCAAGTCTTCAGCGGCGTCCACTCTGGGGCCAACGTCCTGACTTTC. Protein sequence: CASSQVFSGVHSGANVLTF.

The chain links TRBV5-1 to TRBJ1-2; the D gene is possibly TRBD1 (5 bases). V lost 7 bases and J lost 4, with 20 bases in between. Germline CDR1 and CDR2: SGHRS and YFSETQ. The CDR3 runs to 15 residues. The CDR3: CASASGRGTSYGYTF. The CDR3 nucleotides are TGCGCCAGCGCCTCCGGGAGGGGCACCAGCTATGGCTACACCTTC.

V gene TRBV11-2 combines with J gene TRBJ1-2, with D possibly being TRBD1 (6 bases). The CDR3 is 15 residues long. CDR1 is SGHAT, CDR2 FQNNGV, per germline. The V gene lost 2 bases and the J gene lost 2 bases, with 12 bases spanning the gap. The CDR3 nucleotides are TGTGCCAGCAGCTTAAATCAGGGGCCAAACTATGGCTACACCTTC. This translates into CASSLNQGPNYGYTF.

The gene calls are TRBV9 and TRBJ1-6; D is unclear. Per the germline V gene, CDR1 is SGDLS and CDR2 is YYNGEE. This CDR3 has 13 amino acids. The germline V and J ends were trimmed by 0 bases and 9 bases, with 7 bases remaining between them. CDR3 nucleotide sequence: TGTGCCAGCAGCGTAGATCCTATTTCACCCCTCCACTTT. Amino acids: CASSVDPISPLHF.

V and J are TRBV5-6 and TRBJ1-1; D perhaps matches TRBD1 (6 bases). The CDR3 is made up of 13 amino acids. The V end lost 5 bases, the J end lost 6 bases, and 14 bases lay between the germline ends. Germline assignment: CDR1 SGHDT and CDR2 YYEEEE. The CDR3 DNA reads TGTGCCAGCAGTCCGGGGGGGCGGGCTGAAGCTTTCTTT. Translating it yields CASSPGGRAEAFF.

J is TRBJ2-1 and V is TRBV9; 9 positions match TRBD2. V lost 4 bases and J lost 4; bases outside the gene matches: 6. Germline CDR1 reads SGDLS; CDR2 reads YYNGEE. This CDR3 comprises 15 residues. The DNA for the CDR3 is TGTGCCAGCAGCCTTAGCGGGAGTGGGTACAATGAGCAGTTCTTC. Amino acid sequence: CASSLSGSGYNEQFF.

This chain joins TRBV9 and TRBJ2-1, with D possibly being TRBD2 (5 bases). Germline V gives CDR1 SGDLS, CDR2 YYNGEE. There are 14 residues in the CDR3. V lost 2 bases, J lost 5 bases, and 11 bases lay in between. CDR3 bases: TGTGCCAGCAGCGTCCAAGGGCGGGACAATGAGCAGTTCTTC. As protein: CASSVQGRDNEQFF.

This chain links TRBV4-3 with TRBJ2-7, with D unclear. Germline CDR1 LGHNA, CDR2 YSLEER. This CDR3 has 13 residues. Trimming removed 3 bases at V and 3 bases at J, with 9 bases between. The CDR3 nucleotides read TGCGCCAGCAGCCAGGAGTGGCGCTACGAGCAGTACTTC. Translation gives CASSQEWRYEQYF.

Here the CDR3 reads CASSASSGGRTDTQYF. CDR3 bases: TGTGCCAGCAGCGCCTCTAGCGGGGGCCGCACAGATACGCAGTATTTT. The V gene is TRBV11-3, the J gene TRBJ2-3; 10 bases map to TRBD2. Per germline, CDR1 SGHNT and CDR2 YENEEA. J was trimmed by 1 base and V by 5 bases; bases with no gene match: 6. The CDR3 extends over 16 amino acids.

V gene TRBV2 combines with J gene TRBJ2-3; no clear D gene. The CDR3 runs to 12 residues. Deletions cut 6 bases from V and 0 bases from J, with 4 bases between. Germline values: CDR1 SNHLY, CDR2 FYNNEI. CDR3 amino acids: CASSPSTDTQYF. CDR3 DNA: TGTGCCAGCAGCCCTAGCACAGATACGCAGTATTTT.

This clone has only a few counts. The chain employs TRBV27 and TRBJ2-7; a possible D gene is TRBD1 (6 bases). The ends were cut back, 5 bases at V and 5 bases at J, with 16 bases in the middle. CDR1 and CDR2 from the germline V gene are MNHEY and SMNVEV (reference sequence). There are 14 residues in the CDR3. CDR3 region: CASSLVQGFNEQYF. The CDR3 coding sequence is TGTGCCAGCAGTCTTGTACAGGGATTTAACGAGCAGTACTTC.

J is TRBJ1-3 and V is TRBV28; D gene ambiguous. CDR1 is MDHEN and CDR2 is SYDVKM in the germline V gene. The CDR3 totals 14 residues. With 3 bases removed from V and 0 bases from J, the gap between germline ends came to 6 bases. The CDR3 DNA is TGTGCCAGCAGTTTCCGTTTCTCTGGAAACACCATATATTTT. Translated, it gives CASSFRFSGNTIYF.

In DNA, the CDR3 is TGTGCCACCCTTAACAGGGGGCGGAGCTATGGCTACACCTTC. Encoded protein: CATLNRGRSYGYTF. This chain uses TRBV28 with TRBJ1-2; 9 positions match TRBD1. The CDR3 is made up of 14 amino acids. The junction had 10 bases not matched to a gene; V was cut back by 10 bases and J by 4 bases. Germline-derived CDR1 and CDR2 are MDHEN and SYDVKM.

The genes are TRBV28 and TRBJ2-7, with a tentative D call TRBD2 (5 bases). The CDR3 loop spans 13 amino acids. Trimming shortened V by 3 bases and J by 3 bases, and 9 bases separated the two germline ends. CDR1 is MDHEN, CDR2 SYDVKM, per germline. This chain's CDR3 is CASSLPGVYEQYF. The CDR3 region has the DNA TGTGCCAGCAGTTTGCCCGGGGTCTACGAGCAGTACTTC.

V usage is TRBV6-1 and J usage is TRBJ2-2; a possible D gene is TRBD2 (5 bases). V was pared by 5 bases and J by 7 bases, with 17 bases between. Germline V CDR1 and CDR2: MNHNS, SASEGT. The CDR3 consists of 15 residues. CDR3 in amino acids: CASSSTIPRDGELFF. CDR3 in DNA: TGTGCCAGCAGTTCGACTATACCGAGGGACGGGGAGCTGTTTTTT.

The V call is TRBV4-2, the J call TRBJ1-2; no clear D. Germline assignment: CDR1 LGHNA and CDR2 YNFKEQ. V was trimmed by 3 bases and J by 0 bases, leaving 14 bases between them. The CDR3 contains 16 residues. The CDR3 nucleotides read TGTGCCAGCAGCCACGACTCGGGGTCGGCTAACTATGGCTACACCTTC. It translates to CASSHDSGSANYGYTF.

CDR3 in amino acids: CASSYSPGQRTQYF. The DNA for the CDR3 is TGTGCCAGCAGTTACTCACCGGGACAACGGACCCAGTACTTC. The rearrangement joins TRBV28 to TRBJ2-5, with D possibly TRBD1 on 6 matching bases. The CDR3 is made up of 14 amino acids. Germline V lookup: CDR1 MDHEN, CDR2 SYDVKM. Trimming removed 4 bases at V and 7 bases at J, with 16 bases between.

A word on this clone: The sample carries other DNA sequences with the same CDR3. This chain joins TRBV28 and TRBJ1-4; D gene uncertain. The length of the CDR3 is 12 residues. Trimming pared 3 bases from V and 7 bases from J, leaving 6 bases between. CDR1 is MDHEN and CDR2 is SYDVKM in the germline V gene. CDR3 DNA sequence: TGTGCCAGCAGTTTGTCGGTTGAAAAACTGTTTTTT. Translation gives CASSLSVEKLFF.

This chain connects TRBV6-1 to TRBJ1-4; tentatively, D is TRBD1 (5 bases). V dropped 6 bases and J dropped 8 bases, with 13 bases sitting between them. The CDR3 is 13 amino acids. The germline V gene encodes CDR1 MNHNS and CDR2 SASEGT. The chain's CDR3 is CASRNGRGEKLFF. The CDR3 coding sequence is TGTGCCAGCAGAAACGGACGGGGGGAAAAACTGTTTTTT.